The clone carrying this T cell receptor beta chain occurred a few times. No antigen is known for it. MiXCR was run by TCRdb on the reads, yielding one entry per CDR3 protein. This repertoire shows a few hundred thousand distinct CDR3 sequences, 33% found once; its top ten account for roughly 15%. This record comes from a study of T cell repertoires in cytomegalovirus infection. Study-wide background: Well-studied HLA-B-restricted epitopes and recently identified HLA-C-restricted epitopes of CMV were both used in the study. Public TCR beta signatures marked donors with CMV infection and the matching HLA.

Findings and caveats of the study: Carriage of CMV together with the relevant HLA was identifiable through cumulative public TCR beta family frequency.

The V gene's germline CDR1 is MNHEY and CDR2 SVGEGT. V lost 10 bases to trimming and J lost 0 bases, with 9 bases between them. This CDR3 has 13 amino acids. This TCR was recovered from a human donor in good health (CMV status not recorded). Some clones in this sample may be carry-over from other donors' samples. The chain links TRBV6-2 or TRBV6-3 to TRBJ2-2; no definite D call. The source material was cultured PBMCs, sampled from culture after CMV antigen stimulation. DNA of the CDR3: TGTGCCATCGATGTCGCGAACACCGGGGAGCTGTTTTTT. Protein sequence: CAIDVANTGELFF.